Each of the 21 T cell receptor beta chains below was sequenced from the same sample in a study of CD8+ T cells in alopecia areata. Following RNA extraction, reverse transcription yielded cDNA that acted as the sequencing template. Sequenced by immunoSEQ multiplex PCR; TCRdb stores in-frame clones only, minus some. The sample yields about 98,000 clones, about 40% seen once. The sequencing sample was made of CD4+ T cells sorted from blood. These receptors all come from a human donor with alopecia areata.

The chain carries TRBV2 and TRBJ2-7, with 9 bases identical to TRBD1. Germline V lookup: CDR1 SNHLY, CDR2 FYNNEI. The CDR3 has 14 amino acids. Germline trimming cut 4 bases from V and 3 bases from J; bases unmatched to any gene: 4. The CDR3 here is CASSGRDRVYEQYF. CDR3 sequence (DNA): TGTGCCAGCAGTGGACGGGACAGGGTCTACGAGCAGTACTTC.

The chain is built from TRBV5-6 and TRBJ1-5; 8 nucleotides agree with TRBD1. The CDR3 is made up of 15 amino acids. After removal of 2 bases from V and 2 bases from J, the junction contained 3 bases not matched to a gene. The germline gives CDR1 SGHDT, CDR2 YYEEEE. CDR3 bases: TGTGCCAGCAGCTTCTCGACAGGGGGCAATCAGCCCCAGCATTTT. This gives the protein CASSFSTGGNQPQHF.

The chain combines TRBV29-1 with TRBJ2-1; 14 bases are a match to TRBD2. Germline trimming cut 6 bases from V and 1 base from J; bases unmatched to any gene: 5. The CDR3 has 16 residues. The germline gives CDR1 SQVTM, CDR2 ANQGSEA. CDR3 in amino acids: CSVTGLAGASYNEQFF. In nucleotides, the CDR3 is TGCAGCGTCACGGGACTAGCGGGGGCTTCCTACAATGAGCAGTTCTTC.

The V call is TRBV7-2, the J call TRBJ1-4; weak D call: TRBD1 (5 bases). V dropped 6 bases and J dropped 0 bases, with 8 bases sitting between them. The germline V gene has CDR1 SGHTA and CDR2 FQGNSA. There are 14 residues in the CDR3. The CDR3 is CASRGQATNEKLFF. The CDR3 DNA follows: TGTGCCAGCAGGGGGCAGGCAACTAATGAAAAACTGTTTTTT.

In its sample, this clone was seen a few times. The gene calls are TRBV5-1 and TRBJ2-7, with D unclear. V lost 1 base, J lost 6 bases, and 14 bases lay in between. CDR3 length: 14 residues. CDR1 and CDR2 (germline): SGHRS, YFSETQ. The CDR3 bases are TGCGCCAGCAGCTTGAATTCACCTGGGATCGAGCAGTACTTC. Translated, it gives CASSLNSPGIEQYF. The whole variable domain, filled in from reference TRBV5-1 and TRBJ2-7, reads KAGVTQTPRYLIKTRGQQVTLSCSPISGHRSVSWYQQTPGQGLQFLFEYFSETQRNKGNFPGRFSGRQFSNSRSEMNVSTLELGDSALYLCASSLNSPGIEQYFGPGTRLTVT.

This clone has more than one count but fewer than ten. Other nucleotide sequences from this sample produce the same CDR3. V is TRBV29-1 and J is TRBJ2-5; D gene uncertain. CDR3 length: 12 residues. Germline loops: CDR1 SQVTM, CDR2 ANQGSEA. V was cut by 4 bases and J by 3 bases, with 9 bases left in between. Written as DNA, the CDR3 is TGCAGCGTTGCAGCGTCCAAAGAGACCCAGTACTTC. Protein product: CSVAASKETQYF.

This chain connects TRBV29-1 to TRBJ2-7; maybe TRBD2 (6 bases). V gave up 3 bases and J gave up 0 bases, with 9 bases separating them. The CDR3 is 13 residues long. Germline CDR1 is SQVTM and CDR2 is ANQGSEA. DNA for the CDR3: TGCAGCGTTGATGGCGGGACCTCCTACGAGCAGTACTTC. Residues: CSVDGGTSYEQYF.

This CDR3 is CASSFGPGRYEQYF. The CDR3 DNA reads as TGTGCCAGCAGTTTCGGTCCGGGTCGCTACGAGCAGTACTTC. This sequence joins TRBV28 and TRBJ2-7; no firm D call. V dropped 3 bases and J dropped 3 bases, with 12 bases sitting between them. The V gene's germline CDR1 is MDHEN and CDR2 SYDVKM. The CDR3 contains 14 residues. Full variable domain (outside the CDR3, taken from reference TRBV28 and TRBJ2-7): DVKVTQSSRYLVKRTGEKVFLECVQDMDHENMFWYRQDPGLGLRLIYFSYDVKMKEKGDIPEGYSVSREKKERFSLILESASTNQTSMYLCASSFGPGRYEQYFGPGTRLTVT.

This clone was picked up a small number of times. CDR3 nucleotide sequence: TGCGCCAGCAGCTTGGGGGGGCGCGGCACTGAAGCTTTCTTT. Amino acid sequence: CASSLGGRGTEAFF. The rearrangement joins TRBV5-1 to TRBJ1-1, with a tentative D call TRBD1 (6 bases). CDR1 SGHRS and CDR2 YFSETQ come from the germline V gene. This CDR3 has 14 amino acids. The V and J ends lost 0 bases and 4 bases respectively, with 10 bases between them.

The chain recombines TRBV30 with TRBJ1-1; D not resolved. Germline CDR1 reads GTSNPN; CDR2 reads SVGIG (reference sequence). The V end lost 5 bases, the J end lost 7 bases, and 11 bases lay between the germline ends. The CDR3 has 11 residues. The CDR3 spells CAWDKAVEAFF. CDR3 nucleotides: TGTGCCTGGGATAAAGCAGTTGAAGCTTTCTTT.

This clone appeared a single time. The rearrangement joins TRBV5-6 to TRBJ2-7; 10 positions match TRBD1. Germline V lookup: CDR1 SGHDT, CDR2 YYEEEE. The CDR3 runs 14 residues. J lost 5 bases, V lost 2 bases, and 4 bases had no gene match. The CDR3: CASSFQDRGNEQYF. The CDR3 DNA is TGTGCCAGCAGCTTCCAGGACAGGGGGAACGAGCAGTACTTC.

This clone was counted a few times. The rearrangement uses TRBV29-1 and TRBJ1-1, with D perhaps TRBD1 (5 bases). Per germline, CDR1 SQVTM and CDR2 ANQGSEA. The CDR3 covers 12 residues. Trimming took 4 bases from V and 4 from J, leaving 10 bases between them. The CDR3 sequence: CSVGGHPTEAFF. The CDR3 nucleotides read TGCAGCGTTGGTGGACATCCCACTGAAGCTTTCTTT. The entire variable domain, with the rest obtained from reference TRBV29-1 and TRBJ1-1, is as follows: SAVISQKPSRDICQRGTSLTIQCQVDSQVTMMFWYRQQPGQSLTLIATANQGSEATYESGFVIDKFPISRPNLTFSTLTVSNMSPEDSSIYLCSVGGHPTEAFFGQGTRLTVV.

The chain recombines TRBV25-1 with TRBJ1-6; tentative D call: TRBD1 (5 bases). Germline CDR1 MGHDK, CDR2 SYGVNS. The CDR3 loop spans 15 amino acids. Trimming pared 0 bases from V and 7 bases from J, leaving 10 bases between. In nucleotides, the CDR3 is TGTGCCAGCAGTGAATATACGGGGGAGAATTCACCCCTCCACTTT. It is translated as CASSEYTGENSPLHF.

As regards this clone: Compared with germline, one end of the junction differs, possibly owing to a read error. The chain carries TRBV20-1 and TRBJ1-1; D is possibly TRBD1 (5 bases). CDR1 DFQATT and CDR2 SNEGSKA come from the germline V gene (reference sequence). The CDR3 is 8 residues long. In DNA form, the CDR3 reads TGCAGTGCTAGATGGGGGGTCTTT. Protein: CSARWGVF.

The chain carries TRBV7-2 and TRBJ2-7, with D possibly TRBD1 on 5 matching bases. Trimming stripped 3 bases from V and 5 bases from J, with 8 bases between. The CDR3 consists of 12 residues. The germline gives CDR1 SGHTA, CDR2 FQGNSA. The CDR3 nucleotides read TGTGCCAGCAGCTTGTCAGGGAACGAGCAGTACTTC. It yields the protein CASSLSGNEQYF.

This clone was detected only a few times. The CDR3 bases are TGTGCCAGCAGCTTAGAAGCGGGCTCCTACAATGAGCAGTTCTTC. As protein: CASSLEAGSYNEQFF. The chain has TRBV11-2 and TRBJ2-1; possibly TRBD2 for D (6 bases). The V gene's germline CDR1 is SGHAT and CDR2 FQNNGV. CDR3 size: 15 residues. Trimming cost V 0 bases and J 0 bases, with 6 bases left between them.

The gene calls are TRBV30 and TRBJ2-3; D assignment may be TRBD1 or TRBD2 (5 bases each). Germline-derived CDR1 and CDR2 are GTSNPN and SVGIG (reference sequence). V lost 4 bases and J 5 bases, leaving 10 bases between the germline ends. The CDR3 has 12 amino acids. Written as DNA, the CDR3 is TGTGCCTGGAACAATGGGGGAGATACGCAGTATTTT. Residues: CAWNNGGDTQYF.

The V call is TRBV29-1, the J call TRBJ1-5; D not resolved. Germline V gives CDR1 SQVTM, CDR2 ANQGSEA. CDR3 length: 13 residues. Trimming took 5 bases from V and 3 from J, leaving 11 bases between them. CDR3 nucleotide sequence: TGCAGCGTTAAACGGGATTACAATCAGCCCCAGCATTTT. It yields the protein CSVKRDYNQPQHF. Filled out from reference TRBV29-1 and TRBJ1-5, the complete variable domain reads SAVISQKPSRDICQRGTSLTIQCQVDSQVTMMFWYRQQPGQSLTLIATANQGSEATYESGFVIDKFPISRPNLTFSTLTVSNMSPEDSSIYLCSVKRDYNQPQHFGDGTRLSIL.

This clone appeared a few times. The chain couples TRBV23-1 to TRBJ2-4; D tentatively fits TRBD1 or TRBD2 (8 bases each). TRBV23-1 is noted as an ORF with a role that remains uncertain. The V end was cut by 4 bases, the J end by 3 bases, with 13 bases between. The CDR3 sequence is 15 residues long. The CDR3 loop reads CASSLAGTGKNIQYF. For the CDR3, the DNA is TGCGCCAGCAGTCTAGCGGGGACAGGCAAAAACATTCAGTACTTC.

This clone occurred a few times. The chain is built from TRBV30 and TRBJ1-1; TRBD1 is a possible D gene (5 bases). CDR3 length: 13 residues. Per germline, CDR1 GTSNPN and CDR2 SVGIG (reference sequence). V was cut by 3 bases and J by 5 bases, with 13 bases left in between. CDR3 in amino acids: CAWRKGAGTEAFF. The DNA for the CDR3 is TGTGCCTGGAGAAAAGGGGCAGGTACTGAAGCTTTCTTT. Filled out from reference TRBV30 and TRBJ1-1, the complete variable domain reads SQTIHQWPATLVQPVGSPLSLECTVEGTSNPNLYWYRQAAGRGLQLLFYSVGIGQISSEVPQNLSASRPQDRQFILSSKKLLLSDSGFYLCAWRKGAGTEAFFGQGTRLTVV.

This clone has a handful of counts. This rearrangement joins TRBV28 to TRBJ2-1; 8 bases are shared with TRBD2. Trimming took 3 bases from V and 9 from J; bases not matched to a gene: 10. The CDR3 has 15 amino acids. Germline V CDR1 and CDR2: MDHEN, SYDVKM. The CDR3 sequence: CASSFGSAGAGEQFF. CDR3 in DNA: TGTGCCAGCAGTTTCGGGTCAGCGGGGGCTGGTGAGCAGTTCTTC.